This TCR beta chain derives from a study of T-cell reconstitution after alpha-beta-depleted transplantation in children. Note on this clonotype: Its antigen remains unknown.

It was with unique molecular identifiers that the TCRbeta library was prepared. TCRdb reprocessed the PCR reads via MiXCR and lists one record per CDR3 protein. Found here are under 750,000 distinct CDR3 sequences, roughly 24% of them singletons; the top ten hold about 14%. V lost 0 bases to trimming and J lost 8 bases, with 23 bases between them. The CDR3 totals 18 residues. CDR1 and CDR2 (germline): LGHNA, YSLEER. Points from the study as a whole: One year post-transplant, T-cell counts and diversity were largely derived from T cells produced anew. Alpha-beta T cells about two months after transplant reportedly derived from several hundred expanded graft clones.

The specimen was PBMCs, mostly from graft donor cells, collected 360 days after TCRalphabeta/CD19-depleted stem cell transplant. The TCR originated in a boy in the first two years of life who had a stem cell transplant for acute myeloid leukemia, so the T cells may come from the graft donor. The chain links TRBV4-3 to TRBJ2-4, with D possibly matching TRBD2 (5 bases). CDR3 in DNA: TGCGCCAGCAGCCAAGATCAAAGGGAATCACGGGGATCTCACATTCAGTACTTC. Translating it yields CASSQDQRESRGSHIQYF.